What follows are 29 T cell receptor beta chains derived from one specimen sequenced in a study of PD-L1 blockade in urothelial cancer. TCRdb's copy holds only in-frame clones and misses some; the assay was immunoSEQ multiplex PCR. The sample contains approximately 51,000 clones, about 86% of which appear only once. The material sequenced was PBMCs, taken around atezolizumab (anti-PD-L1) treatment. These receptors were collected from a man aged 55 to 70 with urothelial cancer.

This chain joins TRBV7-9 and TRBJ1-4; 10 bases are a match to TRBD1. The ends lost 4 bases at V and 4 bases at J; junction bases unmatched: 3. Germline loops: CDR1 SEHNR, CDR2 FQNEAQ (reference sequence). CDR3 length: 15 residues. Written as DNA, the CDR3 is TGTGCCAGCAGCTGGACAGGGGGGATTAATGAAAAACTGTTTTTT. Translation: CASSWTGGINEKLFF.

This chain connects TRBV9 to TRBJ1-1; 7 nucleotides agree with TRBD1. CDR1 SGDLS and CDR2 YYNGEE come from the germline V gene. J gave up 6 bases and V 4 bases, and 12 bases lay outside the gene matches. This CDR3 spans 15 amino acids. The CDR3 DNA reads TGTGCCAGCAGCAGACGCATAGGGGGCTTACCTGAAGCTTTCTTT. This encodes CASSRRIGGLPEAFF.

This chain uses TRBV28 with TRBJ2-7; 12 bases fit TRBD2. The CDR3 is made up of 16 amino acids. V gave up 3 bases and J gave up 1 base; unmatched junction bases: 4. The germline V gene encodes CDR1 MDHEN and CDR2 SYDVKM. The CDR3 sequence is CASSFSLAGGSYEQYF. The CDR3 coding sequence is TGTGCCAGCAGTTTTTCGCTAGCGGGAGGGTCCTACGAGCAGTACTTC. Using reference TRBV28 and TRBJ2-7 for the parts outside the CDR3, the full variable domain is DVKVTQSSRYLVKRTGEKVFLECVQDMDHENMFWYRQDPGLGLRLIYFSYDVKMKEKGDIPEGYSVSREKKERFSLILESASTNQTSMYLCASSFSLAGGSYEQYFGPGTRLTVT.

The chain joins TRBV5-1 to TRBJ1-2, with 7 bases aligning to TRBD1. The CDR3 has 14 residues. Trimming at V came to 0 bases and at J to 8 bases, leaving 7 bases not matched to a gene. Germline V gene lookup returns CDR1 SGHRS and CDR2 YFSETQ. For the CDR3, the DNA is TGCGCCAGCAGCTTGGAGAGGGGGCCATGGGGCTACACCTTC. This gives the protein CASSLERGPWGYTF. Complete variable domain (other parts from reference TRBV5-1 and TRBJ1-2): KAGVTQTPRYLIKTRGQQVTLSCSPISGHRSVSWYQQTPGQGLQFLFEYFSETQRNKGNFPGRFSGRQFSNSRSEMNVSTLELGDSALYLCASSLERGPWGYTFGSGTRLTVV.

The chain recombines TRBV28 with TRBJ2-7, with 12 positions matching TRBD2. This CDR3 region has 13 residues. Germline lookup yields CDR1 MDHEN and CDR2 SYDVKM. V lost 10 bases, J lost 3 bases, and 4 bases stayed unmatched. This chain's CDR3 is CATTSGRFYEQYF. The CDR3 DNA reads TGTGCCACAACTAGCGGGAGGTTCTACGAGCAGTACTTC. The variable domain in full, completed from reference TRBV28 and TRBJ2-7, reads DVKVTQSSRYLVKRTGEKVFLECVQDMDHENMFWYRQDPGLGLRLIYFSYDVKMKEKGDIPEGYSVSREKKERFSLILESASTNQTSMYLCATTSGRFYEQYFGPGTRLTVT.

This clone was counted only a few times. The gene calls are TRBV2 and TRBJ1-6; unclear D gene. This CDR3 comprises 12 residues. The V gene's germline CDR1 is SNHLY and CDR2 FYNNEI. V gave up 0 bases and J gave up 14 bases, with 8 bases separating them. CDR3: CASSEAEVTLHF. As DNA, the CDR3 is TGTGCCAGCAGTGAAGCCGAGGTTACCCTCCACTTT. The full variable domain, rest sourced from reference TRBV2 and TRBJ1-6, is EPEVTQTPSHQVTQMGQEVILRCVPISNHLYFYWYRQILGQKVEFLVSFYNNEISEKSEIFDDQFSVERPDGSNFTLKIRSTKLEDSAMYFCASSEAEVTLHFGNGTRLTVT.

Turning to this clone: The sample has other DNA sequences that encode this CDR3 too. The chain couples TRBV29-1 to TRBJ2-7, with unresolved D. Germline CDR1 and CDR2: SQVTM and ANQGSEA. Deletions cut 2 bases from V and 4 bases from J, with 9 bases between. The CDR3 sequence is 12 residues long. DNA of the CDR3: TGCAGCGTTGAAATTAGCAGTTACGAGCAGTACTTC. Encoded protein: CSVEISSYEQYF.

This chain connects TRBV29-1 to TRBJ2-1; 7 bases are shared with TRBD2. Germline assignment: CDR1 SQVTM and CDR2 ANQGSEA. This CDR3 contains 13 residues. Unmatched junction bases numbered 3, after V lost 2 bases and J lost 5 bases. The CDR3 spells CSVEPAGHNEQFF. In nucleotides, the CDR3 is TGCAGCGTTGAACCAGCGGGACACAATGAGCAGTTCTTC.

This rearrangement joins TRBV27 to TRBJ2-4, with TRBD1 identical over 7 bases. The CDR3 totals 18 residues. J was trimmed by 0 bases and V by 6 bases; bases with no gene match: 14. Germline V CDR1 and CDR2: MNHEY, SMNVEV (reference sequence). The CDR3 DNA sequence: TGTGCCAGCAGGATTTCGGGACAGAGCCTTGTAGCCAAAAACATTCAGTACTTC. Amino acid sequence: CASRISGQSLVAKNIQYF.

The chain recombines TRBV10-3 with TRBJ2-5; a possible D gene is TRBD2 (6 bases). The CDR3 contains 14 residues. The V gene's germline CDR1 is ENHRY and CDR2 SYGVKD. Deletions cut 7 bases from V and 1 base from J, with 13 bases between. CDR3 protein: CAINPSGGQETQYF. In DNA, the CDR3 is TGTGCCATCAATCCCTCCGGGGGCCAAGAGACCCAGTACTTC.

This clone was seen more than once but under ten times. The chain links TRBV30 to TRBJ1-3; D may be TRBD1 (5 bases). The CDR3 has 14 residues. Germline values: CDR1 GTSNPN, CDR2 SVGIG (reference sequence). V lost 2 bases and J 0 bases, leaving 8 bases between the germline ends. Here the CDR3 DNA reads TGTGCCTGGAGTACGACAGTCTCTGGAAACACCATATATTTT. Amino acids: CAWSTTVSGNTIYF.

The CDR3 bases are TGTGCCAGCAGCGTAGGTTCAGTGATCAACGAGCAGTACTTC. Translating it yields CASSVGSVINEQYF. This chain uses TRBV9 with TRBJ2-7; no clear D. Germline V gene sequence: CDR1 SGDLS, CDR2 YYNGEE. The ends were cut back, 0 bases at V and 5 bases at J, with 12 bases in the middle. The CDR3 is 14 amino acids.

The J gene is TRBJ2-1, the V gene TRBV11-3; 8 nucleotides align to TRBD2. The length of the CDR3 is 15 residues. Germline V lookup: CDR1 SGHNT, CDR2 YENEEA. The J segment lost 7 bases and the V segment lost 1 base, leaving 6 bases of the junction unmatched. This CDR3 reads CASSLVRGGGNEQFF. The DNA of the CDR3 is TGTGCCAGCAGCTTAGTTCGGGGGGGTGGAAATGAGCAGTTCTTC.

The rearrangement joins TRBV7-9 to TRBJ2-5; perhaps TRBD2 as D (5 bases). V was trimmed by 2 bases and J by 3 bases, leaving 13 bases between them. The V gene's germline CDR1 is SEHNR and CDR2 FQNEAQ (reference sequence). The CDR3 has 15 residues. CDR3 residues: CASSLLSRREETQYF. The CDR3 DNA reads TGTGCCAGCAGCTTATTAAGCAGGCGGGAAGAGACCCAGTACTTC.

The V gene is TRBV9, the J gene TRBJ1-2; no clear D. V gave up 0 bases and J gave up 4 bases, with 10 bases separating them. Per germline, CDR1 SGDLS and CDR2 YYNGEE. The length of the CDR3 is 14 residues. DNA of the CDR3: TGTGCCAGCAGCGTAGATCTAGAATTCTATGGCTACACCTTC. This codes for CASSVDLEFYGYTF.

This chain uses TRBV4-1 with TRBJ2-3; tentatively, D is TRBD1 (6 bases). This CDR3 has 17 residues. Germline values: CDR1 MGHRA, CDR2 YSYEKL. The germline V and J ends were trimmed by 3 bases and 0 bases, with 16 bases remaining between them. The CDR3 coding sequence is TGCGCCAGCAGCCATCTTGGACAGATATCTAGCACAGATACGCAGTATTTT. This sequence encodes CASSHLGQISSTDTQYF.

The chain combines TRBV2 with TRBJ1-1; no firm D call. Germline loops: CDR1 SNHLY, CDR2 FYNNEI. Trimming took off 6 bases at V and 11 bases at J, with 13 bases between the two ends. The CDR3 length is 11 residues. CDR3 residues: CASRARGRAFF. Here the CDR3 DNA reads TGTGCCAGCAGGGCCCGGGGTCGGGCTTTCTTT.

CDR3 DNA sequence: TGTGCCAGCAGCTTACGCCAAGAGACCCAGTACTTC. This codes for CASSLRQETQYF. The gene calls are TRBV7-6 and TRBJ2-5; D not resolved. Germline V gene data show CDR1 as SGHVS and CDR2 as FNYEAQ. This CDR3 has 12 amino acids. Trimming took 2 bases from V and 1 from J, leaving 2 bases between them.

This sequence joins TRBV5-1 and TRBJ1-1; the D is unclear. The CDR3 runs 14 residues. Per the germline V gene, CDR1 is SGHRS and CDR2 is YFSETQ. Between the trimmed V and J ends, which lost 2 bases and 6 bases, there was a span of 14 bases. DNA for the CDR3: TGCGCCAGCAGCTTTGGAGGAGGTGGGGCTGAAGCTTTCTTT. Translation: CASSFGGGGAEAFF. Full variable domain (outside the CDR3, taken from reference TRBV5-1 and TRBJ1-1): KAGVTQTPRYLIKTRGQQVTLSCSPISGHRSVSWYQQTPGQGLQFLFEYFSETQRNKGNFPGRFSGRQFSNSRSEMNVSTLELGDSALYLCASSFGGGGAEAFFGQGTRLTVV.

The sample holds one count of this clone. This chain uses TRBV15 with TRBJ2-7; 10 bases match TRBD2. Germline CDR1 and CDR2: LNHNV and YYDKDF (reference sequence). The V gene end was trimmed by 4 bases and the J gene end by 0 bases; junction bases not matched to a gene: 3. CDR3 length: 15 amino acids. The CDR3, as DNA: TGTGCCACCAGCACACTAGCGGGGAGCTCCTACGAGCAGTACTTC. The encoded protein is CATSTLAGSSYEQYF.

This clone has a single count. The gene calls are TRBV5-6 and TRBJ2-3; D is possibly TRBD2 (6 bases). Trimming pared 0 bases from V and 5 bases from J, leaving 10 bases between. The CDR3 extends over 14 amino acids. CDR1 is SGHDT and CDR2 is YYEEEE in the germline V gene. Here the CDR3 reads CASSLGLVKDTQYF. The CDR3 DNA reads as TGTGCCAGCAGCTTGGGACTAGTAAAAGATACGCAGTATTTT. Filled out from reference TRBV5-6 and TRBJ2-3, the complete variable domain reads DAGVTQSPTHLIKTRGQQVTLRCSPKSGHDTVSWYQQALGQGPQFIFQYYEEEERQRGNFPDRFSGHQFPNYSSELNVNALLLGDSALYLCASSLGLVKDTQYFGPGTRLTVL.

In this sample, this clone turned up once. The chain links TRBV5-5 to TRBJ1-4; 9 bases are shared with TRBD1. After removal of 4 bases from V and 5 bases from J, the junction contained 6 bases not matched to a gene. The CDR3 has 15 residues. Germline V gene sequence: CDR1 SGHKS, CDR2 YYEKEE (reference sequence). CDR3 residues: CASSGPTGGNEKLFF. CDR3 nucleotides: TGTGCCAGCAGCGGCCCGACAGGGGGGAATGAAAAACTGTTTTTT.

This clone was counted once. The CDR3 DNA follows: TGTGCCAGCAGCTTACTGGCGGGGGGGCCTTGGAATGAGCAGTTCTTC. As protein: CASSLLAGGPWNEQFF. The genes are TRBV7-6 and TRBJ2-1, with TRBD2 matching over 9 bases. The V gene's germline CDR1 is SGHVS and CDR2 FNYEAQ. This CDR3 comprises 16 residues. The ends lost 2 bases at V and 7 bases at J; junction bases unmatched: 9.

As DNA, the CDR3 is TGTGCCAGCAGTGAAGGCGGATCTGGGGCCAACGTCCTGACTTTC. It encodes CASSEGGSGANVLTF. The gene calls are TRBV6-1 and TRBJ2-6; D gene uncertain. Germline V gene sequence: CDR1 MNHNS, CDR2 SASEGT. Trimming pared 1 base from V and 1 base from J, leaving 5 bases between. This CDR3 is 15 amino acids long.

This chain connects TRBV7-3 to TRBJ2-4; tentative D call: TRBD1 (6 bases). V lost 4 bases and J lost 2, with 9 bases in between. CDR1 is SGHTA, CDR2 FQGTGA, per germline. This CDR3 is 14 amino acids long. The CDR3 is CASSSTGPKNIQYF. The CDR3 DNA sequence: TGTGCCAGCAGCTCCACAGGGCCCAAAAACATTCAGTACTTC.

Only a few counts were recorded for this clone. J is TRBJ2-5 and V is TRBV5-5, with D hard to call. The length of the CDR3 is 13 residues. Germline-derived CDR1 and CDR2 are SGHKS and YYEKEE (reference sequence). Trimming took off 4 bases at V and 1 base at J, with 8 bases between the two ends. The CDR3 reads CASSQRLQETQYF. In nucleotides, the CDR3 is TGTGCCAGCAGCCAGAGACTCCAAGAGACCCAGTACTTC.

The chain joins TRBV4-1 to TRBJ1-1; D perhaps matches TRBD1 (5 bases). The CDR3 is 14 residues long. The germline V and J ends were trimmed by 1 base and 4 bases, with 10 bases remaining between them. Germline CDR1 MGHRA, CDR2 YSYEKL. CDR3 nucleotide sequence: TGCGCCAGCAGCCAAGTCGGGGGGGGCACTGAAGCTTTCTTT. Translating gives CASSQVGGGTEAFF.

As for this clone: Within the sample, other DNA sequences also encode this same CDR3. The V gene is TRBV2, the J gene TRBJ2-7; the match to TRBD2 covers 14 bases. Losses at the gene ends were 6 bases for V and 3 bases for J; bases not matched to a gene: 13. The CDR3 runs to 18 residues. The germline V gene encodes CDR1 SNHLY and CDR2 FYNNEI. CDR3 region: CASSRTKTSGREFYEQYF. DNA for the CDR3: TGTGCCAGCAGCCGAACCAAGACTAGCGGGAGGGAGTTCTACGAGCAGTACTTC.

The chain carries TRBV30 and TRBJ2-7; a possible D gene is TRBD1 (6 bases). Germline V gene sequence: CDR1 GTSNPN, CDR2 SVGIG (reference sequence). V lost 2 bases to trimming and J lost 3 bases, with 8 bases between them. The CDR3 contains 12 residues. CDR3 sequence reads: CAWSPQGYEQYF. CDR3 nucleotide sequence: TGTGCCTGGAGTCCACAGGGCTACGAGCAGTACTTC.